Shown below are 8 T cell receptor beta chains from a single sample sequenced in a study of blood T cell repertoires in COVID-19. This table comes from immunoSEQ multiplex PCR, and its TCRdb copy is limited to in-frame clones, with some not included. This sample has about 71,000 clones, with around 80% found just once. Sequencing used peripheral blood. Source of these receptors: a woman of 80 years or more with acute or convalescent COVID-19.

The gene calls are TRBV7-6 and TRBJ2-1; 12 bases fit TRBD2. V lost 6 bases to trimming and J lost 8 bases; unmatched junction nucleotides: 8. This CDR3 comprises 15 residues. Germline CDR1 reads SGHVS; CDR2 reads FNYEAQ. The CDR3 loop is CASSPPSGRAHEQFF. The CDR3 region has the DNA TGTGCCAGCAGTCCCCCTAGCGGGAGGGCCCATGAGCAGTTCTTC.

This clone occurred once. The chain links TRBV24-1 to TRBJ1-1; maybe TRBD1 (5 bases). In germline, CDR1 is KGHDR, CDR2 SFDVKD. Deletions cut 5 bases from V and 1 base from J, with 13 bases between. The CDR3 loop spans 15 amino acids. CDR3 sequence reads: CATSAGGRGNTEAFF. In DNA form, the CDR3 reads TGTGCCACCAGTGCCGGTGGTAGGGGGAACACTGAAGCTTTCTTT.

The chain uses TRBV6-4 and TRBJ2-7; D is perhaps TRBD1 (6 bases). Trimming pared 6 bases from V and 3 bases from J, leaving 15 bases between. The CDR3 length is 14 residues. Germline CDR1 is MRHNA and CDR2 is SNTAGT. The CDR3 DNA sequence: TGTGCCAGCAGGTCCCCAGGGGAGATCTACGAGCAGTACTTC. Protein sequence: CASRSPGEIYEQYF.

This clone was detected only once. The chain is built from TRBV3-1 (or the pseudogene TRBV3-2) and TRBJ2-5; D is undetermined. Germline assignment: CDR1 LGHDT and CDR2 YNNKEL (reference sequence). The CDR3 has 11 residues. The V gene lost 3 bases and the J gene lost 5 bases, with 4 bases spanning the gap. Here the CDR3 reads CASSHGETQYF. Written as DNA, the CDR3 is TGTGCCAGCAGCCACGGGGAGACCCAGTACTTC.

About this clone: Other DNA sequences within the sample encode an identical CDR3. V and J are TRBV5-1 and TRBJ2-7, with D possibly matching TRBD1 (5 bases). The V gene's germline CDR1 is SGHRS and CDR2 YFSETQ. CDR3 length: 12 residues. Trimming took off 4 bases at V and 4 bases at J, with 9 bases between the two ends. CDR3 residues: CASSLDRYEQYF. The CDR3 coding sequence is TGCGCCAGCAGCCTCGACAGATACGAGCAGTACTTC.

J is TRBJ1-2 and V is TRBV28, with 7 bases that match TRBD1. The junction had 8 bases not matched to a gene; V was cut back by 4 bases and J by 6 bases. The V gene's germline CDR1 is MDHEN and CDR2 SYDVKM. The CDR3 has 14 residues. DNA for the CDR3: TGTGCCAGCAGTTGGACAGGACGGGCTAATGGCTACACCTTC. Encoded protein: CASSWTGRANGYTF.

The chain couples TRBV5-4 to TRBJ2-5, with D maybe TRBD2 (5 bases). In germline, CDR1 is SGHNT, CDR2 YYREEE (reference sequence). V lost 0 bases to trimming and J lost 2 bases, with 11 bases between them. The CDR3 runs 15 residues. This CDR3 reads CASSLASQRQETQYF. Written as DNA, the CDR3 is TGTGCCAGCAGCTTGGCTAGCCAGCGGCAAGAGACCCAGTACTTC.

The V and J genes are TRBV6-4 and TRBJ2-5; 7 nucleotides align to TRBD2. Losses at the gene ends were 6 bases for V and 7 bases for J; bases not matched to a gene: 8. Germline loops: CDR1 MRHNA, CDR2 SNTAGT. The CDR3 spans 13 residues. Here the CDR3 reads CASSQESSGTQYF. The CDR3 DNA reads TGTGCCAGCAGCCAGGAGTCTAGCGGGACCCAGTACTTC.